This TCR beta chain was captured in a study of blood T cell repertoires in COVID-19. This clone was recorded only once. Germline CDR1 and CDR2: KGHSH and LQKENI. The CDR3 length is 13 residues. Trimming cost V 4 bases and J 8 bases, with 14 bases left between them. Sequenced by immunoSEQ multiplex PCR; TCRdb stores in-frame clones only, minus some. The sample consists of tens of thousands of clones, 90% to 95% of them appearing once. Sequences were obtained from peripheral blood. The chain joins TRBV18 to TRBJ1-2; D call uncertain. This clonotype was obtained from a human donor in a cohort sampled during active COVID-19. The chain's CDR3 is CASSLAEGSGYTF. The CDR3 DNA follows: TGTGCCAGCTCACTCGCGGAGGGAAGCGGCTACACCTTC.